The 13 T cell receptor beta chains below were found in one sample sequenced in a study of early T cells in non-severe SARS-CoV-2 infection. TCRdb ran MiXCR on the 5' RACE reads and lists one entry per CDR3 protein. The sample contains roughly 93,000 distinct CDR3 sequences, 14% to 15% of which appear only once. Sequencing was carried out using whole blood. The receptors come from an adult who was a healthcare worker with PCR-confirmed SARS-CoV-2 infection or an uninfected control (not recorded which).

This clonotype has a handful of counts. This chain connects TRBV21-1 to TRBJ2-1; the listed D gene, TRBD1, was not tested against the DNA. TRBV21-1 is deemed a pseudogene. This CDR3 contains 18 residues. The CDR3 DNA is TGTGCCAGCAGCAGCTTGCTGGCATCGGCCAGGGGGAACAATGAGCAGTTCTTC. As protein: CASSSLLASARGNNEQFF.

CDR3 sequence: CASTPGKGQLSTEAFF. The CDR3 bases are TGTGCCAGCACCCCGGGAAAGGGACAGCTTAGCACTGAAGCTTTCTTT. The rearrangement uses TRBV12-3 or TRBV12-4 and TRBJ1-1, with 7 nucleotides matching TRBD1. CDR3 length: 16 amino acids. V gave up 7 bases and J gave up 4 bases; unmatched junction bases: 15.

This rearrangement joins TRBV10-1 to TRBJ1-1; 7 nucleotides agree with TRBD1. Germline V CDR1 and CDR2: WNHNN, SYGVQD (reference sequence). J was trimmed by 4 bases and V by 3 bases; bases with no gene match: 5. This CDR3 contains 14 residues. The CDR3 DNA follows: TGCGCCAGCAGTGATTACAGGGGCGGCACTGAAGCTTTCTTT. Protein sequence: CASSDYRGGTEAFF.

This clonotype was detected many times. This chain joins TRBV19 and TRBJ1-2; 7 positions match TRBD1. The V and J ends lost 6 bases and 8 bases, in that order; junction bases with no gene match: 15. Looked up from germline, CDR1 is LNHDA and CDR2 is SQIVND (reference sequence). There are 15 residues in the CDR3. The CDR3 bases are TGTGCCAGTAGAGATACAGGGGCCTCTCTTACGGGCTACACCTTC. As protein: CASRDTGASLTGYTF.

Written as DNA, the CDR3 is TGTGCCAGCAGCCCTACCGGACAGTTTTATAATTCACCCCTCCACTTT. Translation gives CASSPTGQFYNSPLHF. V and J are TRBV25-1 and TRBJ1-6; maybe TRBD1 (6 bases). Germline V gene lookup returns CDR1 MGHDK and CDR2 SYGVNS. This CDR3 is built from 16 residues. V lost 6 bases, J lost 4 bases, and 16 bases lay in between. Variable domain in full (rest from reference TRBV25-1 and TRBJ1-6): EADIYQTPRYLVIGTGKKITLECSQTMGHDKMYWYQQDPGMELHLIHYSYGVNSTEKGDLSSESTVSRIRTEHFPLTLESARPSHTSQYLCASSPTGQFYNSPLHFGNGTRLTVT.

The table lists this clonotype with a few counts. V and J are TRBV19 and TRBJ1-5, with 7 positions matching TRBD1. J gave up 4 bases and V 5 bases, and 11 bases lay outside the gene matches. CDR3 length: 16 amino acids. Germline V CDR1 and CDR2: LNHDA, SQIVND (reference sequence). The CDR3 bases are TGTGCCAGTAGTCCCTCCGGACAGGTTGGTAATCAGCCCCAGCATTTT. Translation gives CASSPSGQVGNQPQHF.

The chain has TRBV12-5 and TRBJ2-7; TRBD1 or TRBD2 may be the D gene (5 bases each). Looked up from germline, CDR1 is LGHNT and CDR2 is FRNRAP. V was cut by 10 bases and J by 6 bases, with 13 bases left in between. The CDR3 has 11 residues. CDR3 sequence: CATQGRGEQYV. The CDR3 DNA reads TGTGCTACCCAGGGTCGGGGCGAGCAGTACGTC.

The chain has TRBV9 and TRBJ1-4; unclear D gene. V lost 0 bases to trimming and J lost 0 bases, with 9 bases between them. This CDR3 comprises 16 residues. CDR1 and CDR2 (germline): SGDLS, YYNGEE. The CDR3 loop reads CASSVGLRSTNEKLFF. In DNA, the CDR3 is TGTGCCAGCAGCGTAGGGTTACGCTCAACTAATGAAAAACTGTTTTTT. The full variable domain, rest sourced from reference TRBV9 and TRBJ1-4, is DSGVTQTPKHLITATGQRVTLRCSPRSGDLSVYWYQQSLDQGLQFLIQYYNGEERAKGNILERFSAQQFPDLHSELNLSSLELGDSALYFCASSVGLRSTNEKLFFGSGTQLSVL.

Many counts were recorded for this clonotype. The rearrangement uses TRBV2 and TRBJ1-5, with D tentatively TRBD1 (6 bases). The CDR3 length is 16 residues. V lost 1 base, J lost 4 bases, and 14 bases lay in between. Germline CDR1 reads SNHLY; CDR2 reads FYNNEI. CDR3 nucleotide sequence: TGTGCCAGCAGTGAAGGGGGGGCGCATGGAAATCAGCCCCAGCATTTT. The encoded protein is CASSEGGAHGNQPQHF. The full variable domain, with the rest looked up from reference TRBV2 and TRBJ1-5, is EPEVTQTPSHQVTQMGQEVILRCVPISNHLYFYWYRQILGQKVEFLVSFYNNEISEKSEIFDDQFSVERPDGSNFTLKIRSTKLEDSAMYFCASSEGGAHGNQPQHFGDGTRLSIL.

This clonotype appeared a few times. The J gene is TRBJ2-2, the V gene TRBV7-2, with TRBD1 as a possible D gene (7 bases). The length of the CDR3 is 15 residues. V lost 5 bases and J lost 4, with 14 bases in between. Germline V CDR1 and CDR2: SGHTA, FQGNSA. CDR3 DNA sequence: TGTGCCAGCAGCGCGGGACAGCTTATCACCGGGGAGCTGTTTTTT. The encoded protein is CASSAGQLITGELFF.

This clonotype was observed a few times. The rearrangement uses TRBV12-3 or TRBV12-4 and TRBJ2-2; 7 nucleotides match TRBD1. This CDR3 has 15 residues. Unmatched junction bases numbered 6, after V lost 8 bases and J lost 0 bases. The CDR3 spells CASPGTAPNTGELFF. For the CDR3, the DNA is TGTGCCAGCCCCGGGACAGCCCCGAACACCGGGGAGCTGTTTTTT.

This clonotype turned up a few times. CDR3 bases: TGTGCCAGCAGCTTGGTCTTCCAATCGAACGAGCAGTACGTC. Its translation is CASSLVFQSNEQYV. The rearrangement links TRBV5-5 to TRBJ2-7; D unresolved. This CDR3 comprises 14 residues. V was cut by 0 bases and J by 5 bases, with 12 bases left in between. Germline V gene sequence: CDR1 SGHKS, CDR2 YYEKEE (reference sequence).

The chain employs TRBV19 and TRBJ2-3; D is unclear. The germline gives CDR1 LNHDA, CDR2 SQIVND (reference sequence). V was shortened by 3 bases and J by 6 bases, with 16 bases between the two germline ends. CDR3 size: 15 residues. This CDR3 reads CASSIQVDVGDTQYF. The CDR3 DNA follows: TGTGCCAGTAGTATCCAGGTAGACGTAGGGGATACGCAGTATTTT.